The sequence of this TCR beta chain was determined in a study of blood T cell repertoires in COVID-19. In the study overall: Material from acute and convalescent COVID-19 was sourced from the United States, Italy and Spain. Nucleic acid was either cDNA or gDNA, and it came from T cells, B-cell-depleted T cells, or PBMCs.

While infection was still active, Seattle patients were enrolled and then followed longitudinally. In germline, CDR1 is KGHDR, CDR2 SFDVKD. The CDR3 is 15 amino acids. Trimming left V 3 bases short and J 5 bases short, with 13 bases between. This clone appeared once. The method was immunoSEQ multiplex PCR; TCRdb's version includes in-frame clones alone and lacks a portion of them. The sample lists 80,000 to 100,000 clones; 88% were seen once. The receptor comes from a man aged 50 to 60 with COVID-19, enrolled during active disease. V gene TRBV24-1 combines with J gene TRBJ1-5; D is possibly TRBD1 (6 bases). The sequenced sample was peripheral blood. CDR3 loop: CATSDPHGTHQPQHF. CDR3 nucleotides: TGTGCCACCAGTGATCCGCACGGGACACATCAGCCCCAGCATTTT.